Described below is a single T cell receptor (beta chain) sequence and its context. Its antigen is unidentified. Germline V gene sequence: CDR1 SGHTA, CDR2 FQGNSA. CDR3 length equals 15 residues. Trimming removed 1 base at V and 1 base at J, with 10 bases between. The data belong to a study of shared clonotypes between healthy human individuals. General study points: Generation probability values for non-shared clonotypes were lower than those for clonotypes shared by all four donors. Sampling was confined to blood; repertoires within tissues likely differ.

Assay used: immunoSEQ multiplex PCR; TCRdb lists only in-frame clones, some missing. The table records millions of clones, over 85% of them present only once. This TCR came from a man aged 18 to 29 in good health. The J gene is TRBJ2-5, the V gene TRBV7-2; D is ambiguous. The sequencing input was naive CD4+ T cells sorted from blood. Subset given: CD45RA+ positively selected. CDR3 sequence reads: CASSLGGRLQETQYF. The CDR3 DNA reads as TGTGCCAGCAGCTTAGGTGGCAGACTCCAAGAGACCCAGTACTTC.